The rows below give T cell receptor beta chains drawn from one sample of a study of blood T cell repertoires in COVID-19. TCRdb keeps only in-frame clones here, not all; method: immunoSEQ multiplex PCR. The sample lists about 42,000 clones, around 85% seen once, with more than 9% in the top ten. The sample comprised peripheral blood. Every receptor here comes from a human donor in a cohort sampled during active COVID-19. CDR3s include the opening cysteine and the closing phenylalanine or tryptophan. D genes are given only for firm matches.

D gene: -
J gene: TRBJ2-5
V gene: TRBV5-1
CDR3 protein: CASKEEETQYF

D gene: TRBD2
J gene: TRBJ2-2
V gene: TRBV9
CDR3 protein: CASGLGLAGSNTGELFF

D gene: -
J gene: TRBJ2-3
V gene: TRBV19
CDR3 protein: CASTPGRLTDTQYF

D gene: TRBD1
J gene: TRBJ1-4
V gene: TRBV7-9
CDR3 protein: CASSLGQGQKLFF

D gene: -
J gene: TRBJ2-3
V gene: TRBV7-8
CDR3 protein: CASSSVADTQYF

D gene: TRBD2
J gene: TRBJ2-5
V gene: TRBV7-2
CDR3 protein: CASRKRVAGDSETQYF

D gene: -
J gene: TRBJ2-6
V gene: TRBV18
CDR3 protein: CASSPSPSSGANVLTF

D gene: -
J gene: TRBJ2-5
V gene: TRBV9
CDR3 protein: CASSVAGGQKQETQYF

D gene: -
J gene: TRBJ1-6
V gene: TRBV2
CDR3 protein: CASRGENNSPLHF

D gene: -
J gene: TRBJ2-4
V gene: TRBV6-5
CDR3 protein: CASSYGQGSIQYF

D gene: TRBD2
J gene: TRBJ2-3
V gene: TRBV11-3
CDR3 protein: CASSLGAGTTDTQYF